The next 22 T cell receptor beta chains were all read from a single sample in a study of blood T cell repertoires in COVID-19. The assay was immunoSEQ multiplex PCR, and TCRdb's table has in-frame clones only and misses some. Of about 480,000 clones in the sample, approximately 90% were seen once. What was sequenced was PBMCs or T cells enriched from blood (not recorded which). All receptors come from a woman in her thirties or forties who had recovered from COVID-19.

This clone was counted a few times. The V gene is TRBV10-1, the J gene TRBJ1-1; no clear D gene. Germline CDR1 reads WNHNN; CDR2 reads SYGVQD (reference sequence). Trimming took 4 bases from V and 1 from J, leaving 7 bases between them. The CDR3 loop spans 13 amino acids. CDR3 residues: CASSGTTNTEAFF. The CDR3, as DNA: TGCGCCAGCAGTGGTACAACGAACACTGAAGCTTTCTTT.

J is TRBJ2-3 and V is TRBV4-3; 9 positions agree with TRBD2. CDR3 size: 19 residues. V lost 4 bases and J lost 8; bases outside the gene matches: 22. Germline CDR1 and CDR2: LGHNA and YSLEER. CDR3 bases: TGCGCCAGCAGCCCGCTAATGGGGAGCGGGAGGCTCGCCGGAGGTACGCAGTATTTT. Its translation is CASSPLMGSGRLAGGTQYF.

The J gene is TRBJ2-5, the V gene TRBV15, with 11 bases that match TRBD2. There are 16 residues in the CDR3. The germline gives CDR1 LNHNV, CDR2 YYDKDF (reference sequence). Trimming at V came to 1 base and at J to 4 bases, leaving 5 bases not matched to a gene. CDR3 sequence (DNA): TGTGCCACCAGCAGAGGAATAGCGGGAGGGGGAGAGACCCAGTACTTC. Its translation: CATSRGIAGGGETQYF.

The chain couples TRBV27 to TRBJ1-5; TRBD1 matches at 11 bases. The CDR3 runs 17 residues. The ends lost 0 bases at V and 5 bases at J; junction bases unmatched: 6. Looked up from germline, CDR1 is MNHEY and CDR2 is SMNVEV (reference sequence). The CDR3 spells CASSLSPRTGGYQPQHF. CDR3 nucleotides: TGTGCCAGCAGTTTATCCCCCCGGACAGGGGGCTATCAGCCCCAGCATTTT.

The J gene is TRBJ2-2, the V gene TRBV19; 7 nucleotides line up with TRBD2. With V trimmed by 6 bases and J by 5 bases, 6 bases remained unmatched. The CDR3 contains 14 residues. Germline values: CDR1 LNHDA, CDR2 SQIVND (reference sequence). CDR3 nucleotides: TGTGCCAGTAGGGTGGGAGGGTGGACCGGGGAGCTGTTTTTT. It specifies CASRVGGWTGELFF.

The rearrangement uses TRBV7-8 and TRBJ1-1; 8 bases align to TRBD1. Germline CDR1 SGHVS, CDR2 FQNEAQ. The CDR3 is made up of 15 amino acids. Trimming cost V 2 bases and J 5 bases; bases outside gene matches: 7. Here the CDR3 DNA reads TGTGCCAGCAGCTTAAGAGACAGGGGAGAAACTGAAGCTTTCTTT. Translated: CASSLRDRGETEAFF.

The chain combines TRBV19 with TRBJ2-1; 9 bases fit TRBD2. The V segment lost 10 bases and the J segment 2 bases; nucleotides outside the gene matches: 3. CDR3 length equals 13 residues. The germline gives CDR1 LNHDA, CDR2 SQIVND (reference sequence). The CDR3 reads CATSSGTYNEQFF. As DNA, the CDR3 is TGTGCCACTTCTAGCGGGACCTACAATGAGCAGTTCTTC.

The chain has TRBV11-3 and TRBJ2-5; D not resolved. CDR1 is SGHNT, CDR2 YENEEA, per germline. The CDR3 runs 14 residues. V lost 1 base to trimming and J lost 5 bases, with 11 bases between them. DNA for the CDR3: TGTGCCAGCAGCTTAGTTTCGGGTACCGAGACCCAGTACTTC. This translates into CASSLVSGTETQYF.

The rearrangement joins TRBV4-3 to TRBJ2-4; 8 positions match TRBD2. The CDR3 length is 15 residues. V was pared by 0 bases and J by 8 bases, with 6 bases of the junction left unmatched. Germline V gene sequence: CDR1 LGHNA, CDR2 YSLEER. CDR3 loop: CASSQEGSGSDIQYF. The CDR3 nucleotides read TGCGCCAGCAGCCAAGAAGGAAGCGGGAGTGACATTCAGTACTTC.

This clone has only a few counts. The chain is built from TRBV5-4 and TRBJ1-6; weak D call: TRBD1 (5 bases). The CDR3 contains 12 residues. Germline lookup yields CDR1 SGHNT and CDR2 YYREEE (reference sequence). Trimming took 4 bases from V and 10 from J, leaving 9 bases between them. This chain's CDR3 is CASSGGGSPLHF. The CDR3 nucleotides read TGTGCCAGCAGCGGGGGAGGATCACCCCTCCACTTT.

CDR3 loop: CASSEYTGMSSYNEQFF. CDR3 coding DNA: TGCGCCAGCAGTGAATATACGGGGATGAGCTCCTACAATGAGCAGTTCTTC. This chain connects TRBV10-1 to TRBJ2-1; D is possibly TRBD2 (5 bases). V was cut by 3 bases and J by 0 bases, with 15 bases left in between. Germline loops: CDR1 WNHNN, CDR2 SYGVQD (reference sequence). The CDR3 is made up of 17 amino acids.

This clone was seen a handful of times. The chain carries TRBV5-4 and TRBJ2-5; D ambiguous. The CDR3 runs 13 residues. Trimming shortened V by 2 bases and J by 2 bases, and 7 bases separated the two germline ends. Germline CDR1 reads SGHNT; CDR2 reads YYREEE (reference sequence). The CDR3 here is CASSFMSQETQYF. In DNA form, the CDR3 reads TGTGCCAGCAGCTTTATGAGTCAAGAGACCCAGTACTTC.

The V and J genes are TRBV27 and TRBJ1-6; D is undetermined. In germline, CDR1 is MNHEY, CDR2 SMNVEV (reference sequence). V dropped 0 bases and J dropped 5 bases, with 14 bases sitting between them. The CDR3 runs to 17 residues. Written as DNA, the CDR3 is TGTGCCAGCAGTTTATCGCCCCACAGTAGTAATAATTCACCCCTCCACTTT. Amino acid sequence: CASSLSPHSSNNSPLHF.

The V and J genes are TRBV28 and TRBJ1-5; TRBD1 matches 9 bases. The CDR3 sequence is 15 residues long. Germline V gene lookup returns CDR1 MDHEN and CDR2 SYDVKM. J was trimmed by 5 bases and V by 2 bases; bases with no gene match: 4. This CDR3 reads CASSLGQGNHQPQHF. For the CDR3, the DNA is TGTGCCAGCAGTTTAGGACAGGGGAACCATCAGCCCCAGCATTTT.

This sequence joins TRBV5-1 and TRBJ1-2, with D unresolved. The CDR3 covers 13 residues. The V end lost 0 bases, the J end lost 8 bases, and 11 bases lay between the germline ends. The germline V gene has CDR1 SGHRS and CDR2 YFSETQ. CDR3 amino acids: CASSLAADIGYTF. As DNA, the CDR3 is TGCGCCAGCAGCTTGGCCGCGGATATAGGCTACACCTTC.

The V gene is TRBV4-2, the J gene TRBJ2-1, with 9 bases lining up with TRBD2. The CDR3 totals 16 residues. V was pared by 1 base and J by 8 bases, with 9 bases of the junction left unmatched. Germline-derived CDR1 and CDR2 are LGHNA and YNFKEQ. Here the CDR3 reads CASSQVVAGGKDEQFF. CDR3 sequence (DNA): TGTGCCAGCAGCCAAGTGGTGGCGGGGGGGAAGGATGAGCAGTTCTTC.

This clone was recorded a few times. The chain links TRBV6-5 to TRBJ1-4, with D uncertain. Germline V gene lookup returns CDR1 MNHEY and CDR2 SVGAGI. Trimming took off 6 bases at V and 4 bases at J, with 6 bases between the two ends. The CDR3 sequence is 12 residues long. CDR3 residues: CASRADNEKLFF. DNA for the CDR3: TGTGCCAGCAGGGCGGATAATGAAAAACTGTTTTTT.

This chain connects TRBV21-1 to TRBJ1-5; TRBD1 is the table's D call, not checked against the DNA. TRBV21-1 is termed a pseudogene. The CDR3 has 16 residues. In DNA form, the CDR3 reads TGTGCCGCCCGGGACAGGGGGGTTAATAGCAATCAGCCCCAGCATTTT. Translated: CAARDRGVNSNQPQHF.

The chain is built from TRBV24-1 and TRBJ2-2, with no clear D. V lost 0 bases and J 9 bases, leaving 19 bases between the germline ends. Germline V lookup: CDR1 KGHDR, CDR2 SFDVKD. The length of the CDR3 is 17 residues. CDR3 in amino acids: CATSDLGGDQLGRELFF. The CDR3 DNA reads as TGTGCCACCAGTGATTTGGGCGGAGATCAACTCGGCCGGGAGCTGTTTTTT.

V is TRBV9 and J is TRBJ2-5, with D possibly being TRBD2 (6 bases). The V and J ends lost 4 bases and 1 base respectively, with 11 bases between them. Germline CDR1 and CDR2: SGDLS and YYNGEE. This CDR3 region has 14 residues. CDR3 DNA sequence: TGTGCCAGCAGCCCCCTAGCGCTCCAAGAGACCCAGTACTTC. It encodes CASSPLALQETQYF. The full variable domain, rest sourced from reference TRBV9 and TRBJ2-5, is DSGVTQTPKHLITATGQRVTLRCSPRSGDLSVYWYQQSLDQGLQFLIQYYNGEERAKGNILERFSAQQFPDLHSELNLSSLELGDSALYFCASSPLALQETQYFGPGTRLLVL.

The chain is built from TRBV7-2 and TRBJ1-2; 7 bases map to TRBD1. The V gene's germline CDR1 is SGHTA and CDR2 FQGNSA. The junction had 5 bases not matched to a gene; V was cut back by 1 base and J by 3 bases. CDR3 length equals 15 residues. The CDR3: CASSLGSGGDYGYTF. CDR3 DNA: TGTGCCAGCAGCTTAGGGTCAGGGGGTGACTATGGCTACACCTTC.

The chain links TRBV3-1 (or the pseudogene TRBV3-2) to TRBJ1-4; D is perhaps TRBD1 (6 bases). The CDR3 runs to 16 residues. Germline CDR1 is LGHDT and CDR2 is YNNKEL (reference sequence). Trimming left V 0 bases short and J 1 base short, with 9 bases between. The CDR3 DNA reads TGTGCCAGCAGCCAAGATTTAGGGGGAACTAATGAAAAACTGTTTTTT. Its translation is CASSQDLGGTNEKLFF.